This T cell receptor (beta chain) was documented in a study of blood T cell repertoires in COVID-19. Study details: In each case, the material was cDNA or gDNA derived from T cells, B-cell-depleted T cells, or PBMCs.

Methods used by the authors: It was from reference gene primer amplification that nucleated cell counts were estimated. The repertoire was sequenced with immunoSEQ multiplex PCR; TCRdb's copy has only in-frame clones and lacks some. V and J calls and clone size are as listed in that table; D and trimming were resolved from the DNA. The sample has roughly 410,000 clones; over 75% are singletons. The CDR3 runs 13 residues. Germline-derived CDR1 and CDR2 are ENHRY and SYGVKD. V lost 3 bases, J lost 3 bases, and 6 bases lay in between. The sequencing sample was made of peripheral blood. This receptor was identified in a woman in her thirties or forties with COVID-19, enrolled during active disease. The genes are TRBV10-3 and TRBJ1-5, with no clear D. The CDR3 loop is CAISDGFNQPQHF. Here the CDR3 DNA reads TGTGCCATCAGTGACGGGTTCAATCAGCCCCAGCATTTT.